A selection of T cell receptor beta chains follows, all from one sample in a study of blood T cell repertoires in COVID-19. Data came from immunoSEQ multiplex PCR; TCRdb stores just in-frame clones and leaves some out. The sample includes approximately 190,000 clones, roughly 89% of them seen just once. Sequenced input: PBMCs or T cells enriched from blood (not recorded which). The receptor source for this set is a woman aged 30 to 39 who had been exposed to COVID-19. The CDR3 runs from the conserved cysteine through the conserved F or W.

j_call	v_call	cdr3_aa
TRBJ1-2	TRBV6-5	CASSRTEGNGYTF
TRBJ2-1	TRBV5-1	CASSSTSGVTNEQFF
TRBJ2-7	TRBV4-1	CASEGPTKEQYF
TRBJ2-7	TRBV9	CASSVGLAGNYEQYF
TRBJ2-6	TRBV13	CASNKAVSGANVLTF
TRBJ1-4	TRBV7-9	CASSSSLQGPNEKLFF
TRBJ2-5	TRBV7-7	CASSLGYGQQETQYF
TRBJ2-7	TRBV6-2/TRBV6-3	CASSPSGLLPYF
TRBJ1-4	TRBV27	CASSWLGSQGEKLFF
TRBJ1-6	TRBV2	CASELDREYNSPLHF
TRBJ1-5	TRBV4-3	CASSQDPGYSNQPQHF
TRBJ1-4	TRBV6-2/TRBV6-3	CASSRPLTGVNRKLFF
TRBJ2-6	TRBV5-1	CASSWDRNSGANVLTF
TRBJ1-2	TRBV3-1/TRBV3-2	CASSPSAGANYGYTF
TRBJ1-1	TRBV9	CASSRQGIRGLNTEAFF
TRBJ2-2	TRBV15	CATSREGTGRSGELFF
TRBJ2-7	TRBV21-1	CASIPGQGTTYEQYF
TRBJ2-7	TRBV5-5	CASSLQGRQAYEQYF
TRBJ2-3	TRBV7-2	CASTPGQTQYF
TRBJ2-3	TRBV4-3	CASSLSDSGENTQYF
TRBJ1-5	TRBV9	CASSPSGRGDQPQHF
TRBJ1-1	TRBV5-1	CASSQRTGNTEAFF
TRBJ2-7	TRBV29-1	CSVLGQGSREQYF
TRBJ1-4	TRBV11-2	CASSRSRDSVTNEKLFF
TRBJ1-1	TRBV15	CATSKDRGRSVTEAFF
TRBJ2-1	TRBV7-3	CASSQPYRDSLNEQFF